One T cell receptor beta chain is described in this entry. Its antigen is as yet unknown. The entry originates in a study of shared clonotypes between healthy human individuals. Study background: A few men and a couple of women, aged 18 to 49, were donors.

Produced via immunoSEQ multiplex PCR; TCRdb's table is partial and in-frame only. The sample contains about 2.4 million clones, about 92% of which appear only once. General observations from the study: Sampling involved blood alone; tissue repertoires likely differ. Estimated richness was generally greater in naive than memory subsets.

CDR1 is MNHEY, CDR2 SMNVEV, per germline (reference sequence). This CDR3 is built from 15 residues. The junction had 5 bases not matched to a gene; V was cut back by 5 bases and J by 0 bases. What was sequenced was naive CD4+ T cells sorted from blood. Documented subset: CD45RA+ positively selected. The clonotype comes from a man aged 18 to 30 in good health. The chain employs TRBV27 and TRBJ2-3, with TRBD1 matching over 7 bases. The CDR3 sequence: CASSPVTGSTDTQYF. The CDR3 DNA sequence: TGTGCCAGCAGTCCCGTGACAGGGAGCACAGATACGCAGTATTTT.